This T cell receptor beta chain came from a study of T-cell reconstitution after alpha-beta-depleted transplantation in children (dated by TCRdb to 2015 to 2016). Turning to the overall study: Using TCR repertoire profiling, the study followed T-cell immune reconstitution in a quantitative way in children after TCRalphabeta/CD19-depleted allogeneic hematopoietic cell transplantation. What the authors observed across the whole study: About two months after transplant, the apparently early recovery of alphabetaT-cell counts reportedly depended on just several hundred clones that had expanded rapidly and came from non-depleted graft cells. Hyperexpanded clone frequencies declined over subsequent months; after one year, T-cell counts and TCRbeta diversity were mostly attributed to newly produced T cells. In some patients, the high TCRbeta diversity seen at day 60 was put down to recipient T cells and intrathymic progenitors that had survived conditioning.

A few counts support this clonotype. Its binding antigen is unknown. Nothing much larger sits one base from this clone, and base qualities are not available. According to the germline V gene, CDR1 reads MDHEN and CDR2 reads SYDVKM. Trimming leaves V shorter by 8 bases and J shorter by 6 bases, with the junction holding 6 bases beyond the gene matches. Spanning cysteine to phenylalanine, the CDR3 consists of 14 amino acids. CDR3 DNA is the only sequence kept; it has 42 bases, read in frame from the first base. Receptor libraries were prepared by PCR. These reads were obtained on an Illumina HiSeq 2500. To normalize quantification of the TCRbeta repertoire, the TCR libraries were built with molecular barcoding that relied on unique molecular identifiers. TCRdb's own reprocessing of the public reads used fastp at Q25 and MiXCR and kept productive beta chains. Each record represents a unique CDR3 protein, reported with the most common genes and DNA among its rows. This sample comprises roughly 350,000 distinct CDR3 sequences, 15% to 20% of them detected only once. The ten top clones hold approximately 38% of the sample.

This specimen's treatment or condition label, interpreted: allogeneic hematopoietic cell transplantation with graft depleted of TCRalphabeta T cells and CD19 B cells. Transplant recipients were children who received TCRalphabeta/CD19-depleted allogeneic hematopoietic cell grafts. The chain is assembled from TRBV28 and TRBJ2-1; 11 central bases correspond to TRBD2. Specimen: PBMCs, mostly from graft donor cells, collected 360 days after TCRalphabeta/CD19-depleted stem cell transplant. The source of this sequence is a male patient between 2 and 15 years old who had a stem cell transplant for acute lymphoblastic leukemia, so the T cells may come from the graft donor. The DNA sequence follows: TGTGCCAGCGGCTTTAGCGGGAGGGCCAATGAGCAGTTCTTC. This encodes CASGFSGRANEQFF.